Included here is one T cell receptor (beta chain) sequence, with context. As yet, its antigen is unknown. This sample is drawn from a study of T-cell reconstitution after alpha-beta-depleted transplantation in children. Trimming left V 4 bases short and J 12 bases short, with 19 bases between. The CDR3 is 13 amino acids. Germline loops: CDR1 KGHSH, CDR2 LQKENI. Unique molecular identifiers were built into the TCRbeta library. Using its own MiXCR run on the PCR reads, TCRdb lists one record per CDR3 protein. Seen here are some 460,000 distinct CDR3 sequences, around 15% observed once, and the top ten hold just under 30%. Study-wide results and caveats: Expanded graft clones, several hundred of them, were reportedly the source of alpha-beta T cells about two months after transplant.

This material consisted of PBMCs, mostly from graft donor cells, taken 360 days after TCRalphabeta/CD19-depleted stem cell transplant. This receptor was obtained from a boy in the first two years of life who had a stem cell transplant for Wiskott-Aldrich syndrome, so the T cells may come from the graft donor. The rearrangement joins TRBV18 to TRBJ2-7, with D unclear. Here the CDR3 DNA reads TGTGCCAGCTCACAGGTCGAAGGCGCGAGTGGGTACTTC. Protein: CASSQVEGASGYF.